Ten or more counts support the clone carrying this T cell receptor beta chain. CDR3 size: 12 residues. The junction had 5 bases not matched to a gene; V was cut back by 8 bases and J by 5 bases. Germline V CDR1 and CDR2: SEHNR, FQNEAQ (reference sequence). This specimen comes from a study of identical twins. TCRdb called the 5' RACE reads again in MiXCR, with one record for every CDR3 protein. The sample has fewer than 650,000 distinct CDR3 sequences, just under 10% seen once; the top ten hold around 3.2%. The same data also contributed to another study, on yellow fever vaccine responses in identical twins. As that study records: Reportedly, the T cell response mounted by twins to vaccine seemed partly convergent, partly personalized.

The source of this sequence is a woman aged 18-29 years in good health. This chain links TRBV7-9 with TRBJ1-1; 7 nucleotides line up with TRBD1. Source material: PBMCs. The CDR3 region has the DNA TGTGCCAGCGCACAGGGGTATACTGAAGCTTTCTTT. It translates to CASAQGYTEAFF.